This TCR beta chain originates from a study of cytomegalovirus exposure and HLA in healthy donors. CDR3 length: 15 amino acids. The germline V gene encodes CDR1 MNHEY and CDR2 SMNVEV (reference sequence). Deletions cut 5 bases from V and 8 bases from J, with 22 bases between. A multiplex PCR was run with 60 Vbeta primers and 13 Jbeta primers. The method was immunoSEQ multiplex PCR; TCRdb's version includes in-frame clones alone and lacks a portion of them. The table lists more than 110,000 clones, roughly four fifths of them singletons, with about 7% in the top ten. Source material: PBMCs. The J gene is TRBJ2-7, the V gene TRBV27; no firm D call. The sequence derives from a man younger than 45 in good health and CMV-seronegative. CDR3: CASSPEFSRYAKQYF. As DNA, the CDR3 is TGTGCCAGCAGTCCCGAATTCTCTCGCTACGCCAAGCAGTACTTC.